This entry lists 10 T cell receptor beta chains sequenced from one sample in a study of shared clonotypes between healthy human individuals. This table comes from immunoSEQ multiplex PCR, and its TCRdb copy is limited to in-frame clones, with some not included. The table includes nearly 1,000,000 clones, less than 85% detected once. The material sequenced was memory CD4+ T cells sorted from blood. Subset here: CD45RA-negative fraction. The receptors originated from a man aged 18 to 29 in good health.

This chain connects TRBV10-2 to TRBJ2-7, with D perhaps TRBD2 (5 bases). With 2 bases removed from V and 3 bases from J, the gap between germline ends came to 8 bases. Germline loops: CDR1 WSHSY, CDR2 SAAADI. The CDR3 consists of 13 residues. CDR3 DNA: TGCGCCAGCAGTGAGAGCGGCTACTACGAGCAGTACTTC. Translated, it gives CASSESGYYEQYF.

The V gene is TRBV10-3, the J gene TRBJ2-3; TRBD1 aligns across 11 bases. Germline V lookup: CDR1 ENHRY, CDR2 SYGVKD. The CDR3 extends over 16 amino acids. The trim removed 6 bases at V and 7 bases at J, leaving 12 bases unmatched. The CDR3: CAIRPGTGGSENTQYF. The DNA for the CDR3 is TGTGCCATCAGGCCTGGGACAGGGGGGTCCGAGAATACGCAGTATTTT.

This chain joins TRBV15 and TRBJ2-7; D is ambiguous. The CDR3 totals 16 residues. Between the trimmed V and J ends, which lost 0 bases and 3 bases, there was a span of 15 bases. Germline V lookup: CDR1 LNHNV, CDR2 YYDKDF (reference sequence). The CDR3 nucleotides are TGTGCCACCAGCAGAGATTTTCAGCTAACGGGCTACGAGCAGTACTTC. Translated: CATSRDFQLTGYEQYF.

The rearrangement links TRBV11-2 to TRBJ2-1; possibly TRBD2 for D (5 bases). The ends were cut back, 8 bases at V and 12 bases at J, with 14 bases in the middle. The CDR3 is 11 residues long. The germline CDR1 and CDR2 sequences are SGHAT and FQNNGV. DNA of the CDR3: TGTGCCAGCTCAACCGGGGTAAGGCAGTTCTTC. It is translated as CASSTGVRQFF. Full variable domain (remainder filled in from reference TRBV11-2 and TRBJ2-1): EAGVAQSPRYKIIEKRQSVAFWCNPISGHATLYWYQQILGQGPKLLIQFQNNGVVDDSQLPKDRFSAERLKGVDSTLKIQPAKLEDSAVYLCASSTGVRQFFGPGTRLTVL.

J is TRBJ1-5 and V is TRBV27, with a tentative D call TRBD1 (5 bases). Germline CDR1 reads MNHEY; CDR2 reads SMNVEV (reference sequence). V shed 2 bases and J shed 7 bases, with 9 bases lying between them. The CDR3 consists of 13 residues. In DNA, the CDR3 is TGTGCCAGCAGTTTACAGGGTGACCAGCCCCAGCATTTT. This gives the protein CASSLQGDQPQHF.

The V gene is TRBV6-5, the J gene TRBJ2-2, with 12 nucleotides matching TRBD2. The ends lost 7 bases at V and 6 bases at J; junction bases unmatched: 6. The CDR3 consists of 15 residues. The germline V gene has CDR1 MNHEY and CDR2 SVGAGI. The CDR3 nucleotides are TGTGCCAGCATCCGGACTAGCGGGATTCCCGGGGAGCTGTTTTTT. This translates into CASIRTSGIPGELFF.

The V and J genes are TRBV5-1 and TRBJ2-3; D possibly corresponds to TRBD1 (5 bases). The V gene lost 4 bases and the J gene lost 2 bases, with 14 bases spanning the gap. Germline assignment: CDR1 SGHRS and CDR2 YFSETQ. CDR3 size: 15 residues. CDR3 DNA: TGCGCCAGCAGCCCCTGGGGCAGGGACACAGATACGCAGTATTTT. Amino acids: CASSPWGRDTDTQYF.

Regarding this clone: Other DNA sequences in the same sample also yield this CDR3. The V call is TRBV25-1, the J call TRBJ1-6, with D possibly matching TRBD1 (6 bases). The CDR3 consists of 13 residues. Germline CDR1 MGHDK, CDR2 SYGVNS. V lost 7 bases and J lost 5, with 9 bases in between. CDR3 sequence: CASKRTDNSPLHF. The DNA of the CDR3 is TGTGCCAGCAAACGGACAGATAATTCACCCCTCCACTTT.

The chain combines TRBV6-1 with TRBJ2-4, with a tentative D call TRBD1 (5 bases). Germline V gene lookup returns CDR1 MNHNS and CDR2 SASEGT. Trimming pared 6 bases from V and 0 bases from J, leaving 12 bases between. The CDR3 length is 15 residues. The CDR3 reads CASSPDSIAKNIQYF. In DNA form, the CDR3 reads TGTGCCAGCAGCCCAGACAGTATAGCCAAAAACATTCAGTACTTC.

This clone is a singleton in its sample. The chain uses TRBV10-2 and TRBJ2-2; either TRBD1 or TRBD2 may fit D (5 bases each). CDR1 and CDR2 (germline): WSHSY, SAAADI. Trimming pared 6 bases from V and 6 bases from J, leaving 8 bases between. There are 12 residues in the CDR3. CDR3 protein: CASRGDAGELFF. DNA for the CDR3: TGCGCCAGCAGGGGGGATGCCGGGGAGCTGTTTTTT.